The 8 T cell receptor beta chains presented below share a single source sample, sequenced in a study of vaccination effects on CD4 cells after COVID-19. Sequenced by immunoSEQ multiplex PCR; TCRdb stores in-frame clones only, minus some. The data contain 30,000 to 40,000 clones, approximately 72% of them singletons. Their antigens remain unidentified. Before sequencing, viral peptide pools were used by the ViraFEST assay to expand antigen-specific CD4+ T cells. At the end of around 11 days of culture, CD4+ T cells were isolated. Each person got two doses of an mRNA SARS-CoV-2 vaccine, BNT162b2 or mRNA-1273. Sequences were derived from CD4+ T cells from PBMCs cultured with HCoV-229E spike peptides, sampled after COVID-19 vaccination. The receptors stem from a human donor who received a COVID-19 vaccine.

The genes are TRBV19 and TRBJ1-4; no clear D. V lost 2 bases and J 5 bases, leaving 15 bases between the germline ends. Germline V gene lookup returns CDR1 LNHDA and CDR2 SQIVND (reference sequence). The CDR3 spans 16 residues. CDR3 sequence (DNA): TGTGCCAGTAGTATACCCCTGACACGAAGAAATGAAAAACTGTTTTTT. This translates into CASSIPLTRRNEKLFF.

This chain's CDR3 is CASTNQAPTDTQYF. The CDR3 nucleotides are TGTGCCAGCACCAATCAGGCCCCCACAGATACGCAGTATTTT. This chain links TRBV2 with TRBJ2-3, with D unresolved. V was trimmed by 7 bases and J by 2 bases, leaving 13 bases between them. CDR1 SNHLY and CDR2 FYNNEI come from the germline V gene. This CDR3 is built from 14 residues. Full variable domain (outside the CDR3, taken from reference TRBV2 and TRBJ2-3): EPEVTQTPSHQVTQMGQEVILRCVPISNHLYFYWYRQILGQKVEFLVSFYNNEISEKSEIFDDQFSVERPDGSNFTLKIRSTKLEDSAMYFCASTNQAPTDTQYFGPGTRLTVL.

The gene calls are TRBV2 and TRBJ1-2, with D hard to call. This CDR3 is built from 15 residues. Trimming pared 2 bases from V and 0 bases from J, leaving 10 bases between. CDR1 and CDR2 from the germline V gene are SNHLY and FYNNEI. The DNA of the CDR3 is TGTGCCAGCAGTGAAAGCTCAGGCGCTAACTATGGCTACACCTTC. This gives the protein CASSESSGANYGYTF.

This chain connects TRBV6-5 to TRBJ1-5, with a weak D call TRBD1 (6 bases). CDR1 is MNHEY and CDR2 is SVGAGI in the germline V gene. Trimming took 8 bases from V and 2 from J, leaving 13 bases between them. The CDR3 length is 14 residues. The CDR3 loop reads CASGSGDGNQPQHF. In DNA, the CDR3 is TGTGCCAGCGGGTCAGGGGACGGCAATCAGCCCCAGCATTTT.

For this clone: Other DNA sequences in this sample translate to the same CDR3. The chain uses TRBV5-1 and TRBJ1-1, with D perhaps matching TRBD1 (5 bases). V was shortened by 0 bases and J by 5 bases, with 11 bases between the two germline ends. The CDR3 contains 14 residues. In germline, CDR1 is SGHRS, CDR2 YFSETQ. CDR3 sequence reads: CASSLAGGGTEAFF. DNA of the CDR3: TGCGCCAGCAGCTTGGCTGGGGGGGGGACTGAAGCTTTCTTT.

The CDR3: CASSIGRTPHDEQFF. DNA of the CDR3: TGTGCCAGTAGTATAGGAAGGACCCCTCACGATGAGCAGTTCTTC. This chain joins TRBV19 and TRBJ2-1; D remains ambiguous. This CDR3 comprises 15 residues. CDR1 is LNHDA, CDR2 SQIVND, per germline (reference sequence). Trimming shortened V by 1 base and J by 8 bases, and 15 bases separated the two germline ends.

The CDR3 DNA is TGTGCCAGCAGCCCCGTGGAGGGGGTTAGCAATGAGCAGTTCTTC. Protein: CASSPVEGVSNEQFF. V is TRBV7-6 and J is TRBJ2-1; D is perhaps TRBD1 or TRBD2 (6 bases each). The germline V gene encodes CDR1 SGHVS and CDR2 FNYEAQ. This CDR3 has 15 residues. V was cut by 5 bases and J by 6 bases, with 17 bases left in between.

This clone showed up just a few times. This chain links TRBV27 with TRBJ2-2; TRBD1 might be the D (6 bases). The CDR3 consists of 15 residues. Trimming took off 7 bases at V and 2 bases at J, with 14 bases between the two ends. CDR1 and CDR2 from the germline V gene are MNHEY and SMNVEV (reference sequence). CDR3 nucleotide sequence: TGTGCCAGCAAACGGACAGCACTAAACACCGGGGAGCTGTTTTTT. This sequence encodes CASKRTALNTGELFF.